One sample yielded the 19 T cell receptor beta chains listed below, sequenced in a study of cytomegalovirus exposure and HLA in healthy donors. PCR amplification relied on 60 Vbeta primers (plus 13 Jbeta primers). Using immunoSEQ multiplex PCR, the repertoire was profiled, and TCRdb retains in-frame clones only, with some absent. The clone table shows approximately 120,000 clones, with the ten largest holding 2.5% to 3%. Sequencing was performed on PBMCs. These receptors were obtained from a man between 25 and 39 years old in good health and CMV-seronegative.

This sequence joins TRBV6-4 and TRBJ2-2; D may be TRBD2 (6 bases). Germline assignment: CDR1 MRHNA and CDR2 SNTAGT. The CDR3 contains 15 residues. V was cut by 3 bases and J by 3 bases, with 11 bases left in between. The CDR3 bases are TGTGCCAGCAGTGAGAGGTCTAGCGACACCGGGGAGCTGTTTTTT. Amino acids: CASSERSSDTGELFF.

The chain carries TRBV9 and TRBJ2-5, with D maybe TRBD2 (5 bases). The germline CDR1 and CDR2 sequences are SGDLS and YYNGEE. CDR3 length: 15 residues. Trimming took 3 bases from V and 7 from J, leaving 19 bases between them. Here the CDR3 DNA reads TGTGCCAGCAGCGGAGGAAGAGGGCCCGCCCTGACCCAGTACTTC. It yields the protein CASSGGRGPALTQYF.

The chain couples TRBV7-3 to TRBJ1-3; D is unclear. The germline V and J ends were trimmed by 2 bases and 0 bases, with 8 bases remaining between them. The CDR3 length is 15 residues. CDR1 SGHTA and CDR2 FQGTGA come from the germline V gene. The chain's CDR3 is CASSLGPPSGNTIYF. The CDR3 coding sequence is TGTGCCAGCAGCTTAGGGCCCCCCTCTGGAAACACCATATATTTT.

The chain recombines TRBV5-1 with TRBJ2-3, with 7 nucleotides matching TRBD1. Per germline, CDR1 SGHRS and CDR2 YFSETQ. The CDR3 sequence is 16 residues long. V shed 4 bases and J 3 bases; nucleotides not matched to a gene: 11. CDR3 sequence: CASSLGTDWRTDTQYF. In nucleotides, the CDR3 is TGCGCCAGCAGCCTAGGGACAGATTGGCGAACAGATACGCAGTATTTT.

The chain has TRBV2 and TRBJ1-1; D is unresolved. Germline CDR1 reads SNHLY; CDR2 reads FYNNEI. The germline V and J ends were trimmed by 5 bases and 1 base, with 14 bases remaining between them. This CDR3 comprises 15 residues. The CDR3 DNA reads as TGTGCCAGCAGTCCGATCTTAACTAAGAACACTGAAGCTTTCTTT. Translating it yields CASSPILTKNTEAFF.

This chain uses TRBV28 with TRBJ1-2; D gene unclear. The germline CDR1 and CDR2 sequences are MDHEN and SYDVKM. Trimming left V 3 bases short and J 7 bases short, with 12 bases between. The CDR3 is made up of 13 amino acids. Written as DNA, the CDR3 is TGTGCCAGCAGTTTGGGTCTTCCAGGTGGCTACACCTTC. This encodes CASSLGLPGGYTF.

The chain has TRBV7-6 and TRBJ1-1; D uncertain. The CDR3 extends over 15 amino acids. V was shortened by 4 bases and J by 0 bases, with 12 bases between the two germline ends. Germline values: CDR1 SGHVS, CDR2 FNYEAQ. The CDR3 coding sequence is TGTGCCAGCAGCTCCCGTGGAGGGATGAACACTGAAGCTTTCTTT. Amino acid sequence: CASSSRGGMNTEAFF.

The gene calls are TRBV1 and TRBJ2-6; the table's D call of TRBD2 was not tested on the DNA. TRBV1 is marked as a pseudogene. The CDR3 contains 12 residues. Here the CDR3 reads CIPLSGANVLTF. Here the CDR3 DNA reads TGCATCCCCTTGTCTGGGGCCAACGTCCTGACTTTC.

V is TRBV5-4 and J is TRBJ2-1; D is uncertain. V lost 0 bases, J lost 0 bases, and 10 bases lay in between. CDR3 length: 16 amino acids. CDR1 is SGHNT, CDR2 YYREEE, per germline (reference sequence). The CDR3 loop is CASSLGSLSSYNEQFF. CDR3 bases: TGTGCCAGCAGCTTGGGCTCCCTTAGCTCCTACAATGAGCAGTTCTTC.

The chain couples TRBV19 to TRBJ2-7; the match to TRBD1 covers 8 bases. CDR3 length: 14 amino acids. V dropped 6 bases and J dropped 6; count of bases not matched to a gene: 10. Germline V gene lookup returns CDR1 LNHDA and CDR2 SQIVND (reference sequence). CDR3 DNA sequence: TGTGCCAGTAGCATCGGACAGGGTAACTCCGAGCAGTACTTC. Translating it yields CASSIGQGNSEQYF.

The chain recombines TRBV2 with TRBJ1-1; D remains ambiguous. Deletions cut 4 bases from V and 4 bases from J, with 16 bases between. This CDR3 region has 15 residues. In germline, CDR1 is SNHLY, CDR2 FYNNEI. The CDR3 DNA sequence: TGTGCCAGCAGTGCCGTTGGCGGCCGGGGCACTGAAGCTTTCTTT. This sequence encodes CASSAVGGRGTEAFF. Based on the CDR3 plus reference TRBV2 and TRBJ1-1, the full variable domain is EPEVTQTPSHQVTQMGQEVILRCVPISNHLYFYWYRQILGQKVEFLVSFYNNEISEKSEIFDDQFSVERPDGSNFTLKIRSTKLEDSAMYFCASSAVGGRGTEAFFGQGTRLTVV.

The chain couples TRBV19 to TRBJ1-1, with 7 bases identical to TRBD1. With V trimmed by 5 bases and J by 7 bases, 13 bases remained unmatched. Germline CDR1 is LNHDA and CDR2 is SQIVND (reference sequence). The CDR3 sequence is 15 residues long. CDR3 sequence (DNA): TGTGCCAGTAGTTCTCAGGGACAGTTAATCTATGAAGCTTTCTTT. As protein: CASSSQGQLIYEAFF.

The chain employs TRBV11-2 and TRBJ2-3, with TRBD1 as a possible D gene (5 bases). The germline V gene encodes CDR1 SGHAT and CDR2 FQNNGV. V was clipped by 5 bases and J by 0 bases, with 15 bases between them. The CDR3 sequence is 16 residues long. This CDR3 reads CASSADSPTSTDTQYF. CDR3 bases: TGTGCCAGCAGCGCAGACAGTCCAACTAGCACAGATACGCAGTATTTT. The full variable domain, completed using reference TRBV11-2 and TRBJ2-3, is EAGVAQSPRYKIIEKRQSVAFWCNPISGHATLYWYQQILGQGPKLLIQFQNNGVVDDSQLPKDRFSAERLKGVDSTLKIQPAKLEDSAVYLCASSADSPTSTDTQYFGPGTRLTVL.

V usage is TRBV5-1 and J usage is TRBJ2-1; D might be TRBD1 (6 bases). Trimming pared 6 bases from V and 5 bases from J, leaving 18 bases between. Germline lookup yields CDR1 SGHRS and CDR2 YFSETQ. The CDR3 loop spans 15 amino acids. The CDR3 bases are TGCGCCAGCAACCCCCCAGGGGCAGGACACAATGAGCAGTTCTTC. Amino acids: CASNPPGAGHNEQFF.

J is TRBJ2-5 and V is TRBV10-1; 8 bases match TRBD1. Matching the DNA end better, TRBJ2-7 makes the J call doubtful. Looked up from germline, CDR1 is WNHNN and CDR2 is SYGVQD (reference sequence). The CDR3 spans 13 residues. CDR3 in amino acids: CASNGDRGGEQYF. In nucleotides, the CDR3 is TGCGCCAGCAATGGAGACAGGGGAGGCGAGCAGTACTTC.

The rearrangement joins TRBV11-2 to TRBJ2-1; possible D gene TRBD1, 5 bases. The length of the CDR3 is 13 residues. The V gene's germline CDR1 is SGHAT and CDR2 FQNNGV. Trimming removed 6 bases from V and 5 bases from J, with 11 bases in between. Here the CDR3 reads CASRRQQNNEQFF. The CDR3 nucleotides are TGTGCCAGCAGGCGACAGCAAAACAATGAGCAGTTCTTC.

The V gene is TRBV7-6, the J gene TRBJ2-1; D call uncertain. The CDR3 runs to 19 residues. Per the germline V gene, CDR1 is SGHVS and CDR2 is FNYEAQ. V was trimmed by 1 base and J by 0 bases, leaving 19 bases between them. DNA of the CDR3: TGTGCCAGCAGCTTAGATCCCCCAACTTTCCTAAGCTCCTACAATGAGCAGTTCTTC. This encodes CASSLDPPTFLSSYNEQFF.

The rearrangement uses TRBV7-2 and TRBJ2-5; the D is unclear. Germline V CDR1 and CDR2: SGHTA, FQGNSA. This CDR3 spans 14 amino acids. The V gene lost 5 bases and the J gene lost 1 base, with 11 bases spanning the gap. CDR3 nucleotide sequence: TGTGCCAGCAGCCCCCTTGGGCGCCAAGAGACCCAGTACTTC. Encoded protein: CASSPLGRQETQYF. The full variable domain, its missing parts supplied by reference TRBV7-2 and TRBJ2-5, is GAGVSQSPSNKVTEKGKDVELRCDPISGHTALYWYRQSLGQGLEFLIYFQGNSAPDKSGLPSDRFSAERTGGSVSTLTIQRTQQEDSAVYLCASSPLGRQETQYFGPGTRLLVL.

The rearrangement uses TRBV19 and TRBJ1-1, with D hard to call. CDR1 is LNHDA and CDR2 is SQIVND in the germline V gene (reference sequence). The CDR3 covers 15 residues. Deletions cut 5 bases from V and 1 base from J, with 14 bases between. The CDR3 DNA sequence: TGTGCCAGTAGTCTCCGAGGTACTGGGAACACTGAAGCTTTCTTT. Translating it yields CASSLRGTGNTEAFF.